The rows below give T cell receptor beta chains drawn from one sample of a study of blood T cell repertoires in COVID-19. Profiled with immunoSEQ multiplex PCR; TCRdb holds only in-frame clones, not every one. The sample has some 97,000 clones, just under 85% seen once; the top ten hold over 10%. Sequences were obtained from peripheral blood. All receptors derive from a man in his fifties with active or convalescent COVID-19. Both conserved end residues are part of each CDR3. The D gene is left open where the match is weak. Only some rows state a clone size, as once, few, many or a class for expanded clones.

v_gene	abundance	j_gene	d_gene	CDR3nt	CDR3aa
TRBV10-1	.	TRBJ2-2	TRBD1	TGCGCCGTCAGGGGGACCGGGGAGCTGTTTTTT	CAVRGTGELFF
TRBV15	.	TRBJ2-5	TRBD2	TGTGCCACCAGCAGAGATGGAGTAGCGGGAGGAGAGACCCAGTACTTC	CATSRDGVAGGETQYF
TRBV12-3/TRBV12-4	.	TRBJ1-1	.	TGTGCCAGCAGTGGACCACTAGTTCCTGAAGCTTTCTTT	CASSGPLVPEAFF
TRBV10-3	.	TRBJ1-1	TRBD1	TGTGCCATCAGTGAAAAGGGGGCCAACACTGAAGCTTTCTTT	CAISEKGANTEAFF
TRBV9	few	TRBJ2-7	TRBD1	TGTGCCAGCAGCGTAGTGGGACAGGGGGACGAGCAGTACTTC	CASSVVGQGDEQYF
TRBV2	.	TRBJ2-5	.	TGTGCCAGCAGTGTAGGGTTTAGGGGGAGCCAAGAGACCCAGTACTTC	CASSVGFRGSQETQYF
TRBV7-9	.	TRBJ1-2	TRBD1	TGTGCCAGCAGCTTGGGACAGGGGGATCACTATGGCTACACCTTC	CASSLGQGDHYGYTF
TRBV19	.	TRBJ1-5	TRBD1	TGTGCCAGTAGTTCAAACAGGGGACGGAGCAGCAATCAGCCCCAGCATTTT	CASSSNRGRSSNQPQHF
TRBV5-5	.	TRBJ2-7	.	TGTGCCAGCAGAAGGGACATCTACGAGCAGTACTTC	CASRRDIYEQYF
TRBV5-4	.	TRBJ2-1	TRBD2	TGTGCCAGCAGTTCTAGCGGGAGCTTAATCCATGAGCAGTTCTTC	CASSSSGSLIHEQFF
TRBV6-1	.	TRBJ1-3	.	TGTGCCAGCAGTGAATCCCCCTCCAGTTCTGGAAACACCATATATTTT	CASSESPSSSGNTIYF
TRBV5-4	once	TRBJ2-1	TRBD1	TGTGCCAGCAGCTTGAGGACAGGCCCCCTTGATGAGCAGTTCTTC	CASSLRTGPLDEQFF
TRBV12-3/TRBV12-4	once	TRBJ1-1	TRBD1	TGTGCCAGCAGTTACCCAGGGGGAACTGAAGCTTTCTTT	CASSYPGGTEAFF
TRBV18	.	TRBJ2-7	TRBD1	TGTGCCAGCTCACCCGACAGGGTCTACGAGCAGTACTTC	CASSPDRVYEQYF
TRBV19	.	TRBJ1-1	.	TGTGCCAGTTCCCAGGTCCTCAACACTGAAGCTTTCTTT	CASSQVLNTEAFF
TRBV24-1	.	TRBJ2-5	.	TGTGCCACCAGTCGGGCGGACAGCCCGGAGGAGACCCAGTACTTC	CATSRADSPEETQYF
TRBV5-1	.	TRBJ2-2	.	TGCGCCAGCTTCTCAGGGATCGACACCGGGGAGCTGTTTTTT	CASFSGIDTGELFF
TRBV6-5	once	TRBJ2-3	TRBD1	TGTGCCAGCAGTCCTTACAATGACAGGGTATGGCAGTATTTT	CASSPYNDRVWQYF
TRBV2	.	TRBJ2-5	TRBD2	TGTGCCAGCAAACTAGCGCAAGAAGAGACCCAGTACTTC	CASKLAQEETQYF
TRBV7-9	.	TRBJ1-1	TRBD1	TGTGCCAGCAGCCTCGGACAGGTCGGTGAAGCTTTCTTT	CASSLGQVGEAFF
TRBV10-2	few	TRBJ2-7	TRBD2	TGCGCCAGCAGTGCCATAGCGGGAGGGCCGAACGAGCAGTACTTC	CASSAIAGGPNEQYF
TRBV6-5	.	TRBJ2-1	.	TGTGCCAGCAGAAAGCTCGATACCTTGCAGCAGTTCTTC	CASRKLDTLQQFF
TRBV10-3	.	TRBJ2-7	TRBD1	TGTGCCATCAGCCCGGGACAGGAGTCCTACGAGCAGTACTTC	CAISPGQESYEQYF
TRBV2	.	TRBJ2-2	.	TGTGCCAGCGTCGCAGCGGCCACCGGGGAGCTGTTTTTT	CASVAAATGELFF
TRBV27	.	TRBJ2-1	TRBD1	TGTGCCAGCAGTACACCTCGACAGGGCTACAATGAGCAGTTCTTC	CASSTPRQGYNEQFF
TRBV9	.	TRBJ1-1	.	TGTGCTTTCACGGGGGGCCCCCGGGGCACTGAAGCTTTCTTT	CAFTGGPRGTEAFF
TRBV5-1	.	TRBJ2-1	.	TGCGCCAGCAGCTACACAGGGCTGAACTACAATGAGCAGTTCTTC	CASSYTGLNYNEQFF
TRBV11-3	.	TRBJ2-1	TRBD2	TGTGCCAGCAGCTCCTTAGCGGGGGCCTACAATGAGCAGTTCTTC	CASSSLAGAYNEQFF
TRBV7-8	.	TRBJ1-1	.	TGTGCCAGCAGCCTGGACAGTACGAACACTGAAGCTTTCTTT	CASSLDSTNTEAFF
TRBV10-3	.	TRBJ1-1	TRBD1	TGTGCCATCAGAAGACAAACAGGGGCGGACACTGAAGCTTTCTTT	CAIRRQTGADTEAFF
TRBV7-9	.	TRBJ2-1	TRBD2	TGTGCCAGCAGCCTCGCAGCGGGGTACAATGAGCAGTTCTTC	CASSLAAGYNEQFF
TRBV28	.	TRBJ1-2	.	TGTGCCAGCAGTTTAGCGGGCCATGGCTACACCTTC	CASSLAGHGYTF
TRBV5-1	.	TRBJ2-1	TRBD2	TGCGCCAGCAAGAAGAGACTAGCGGGCCTTGTCACGAGCTCCTACAATGAGCAGTTCTTC	CASKKRLAGLVTSSYNEQFF
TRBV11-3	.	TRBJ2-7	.	TGTGCCAGCAGCTTAGGCACCCGTAGCTACGAGCAGTACTTC	CASSLGTRSYEQYF
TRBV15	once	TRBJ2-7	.	TGTGCCACCAGCAGGGAGGTCTCCTACGAGCAGTACTTC	CATSREVSYEQYF
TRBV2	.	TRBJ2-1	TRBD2	TGTGCCAGCAGCCGAGGCGGACTAGCGGGAGTTGAGCAGTTCTTC	CASSRGGLAGVEQFF
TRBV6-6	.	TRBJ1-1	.	TGTGCCAGCAGTTACTTTCCGGGGAACACTGAAGCTTTCTTT	CASSYFPGNTEAFF
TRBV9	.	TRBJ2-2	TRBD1	TGTGCCAGCAGCTCCGACCCGACAGGGGGGGACACCGGGGAGCTGTTTTTT	CASSSDPTGGDTGELFF
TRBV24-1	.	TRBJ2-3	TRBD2	TGTGCCACCAGTGACGGACTAGCGGGGGTCACAGATACGCAGTATTTT	CATSDGLAGVTDTQYF
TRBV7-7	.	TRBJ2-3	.	TGTGCTAGCACGCCGGTGACAGATACGCAGTATTTT	CASTPVTDTQYF
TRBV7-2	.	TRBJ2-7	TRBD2	TGTGCCAGCAGCTTTGAGCGGGGCTCCTACGAGCAGTACTTC	CASSFERGSYEQYF
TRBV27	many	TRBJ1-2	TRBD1	TGTGCCAGCAGCCCCGGGACAGGGGTCCGTGGCTACACCTTC	CASSPGTGVRGYTF
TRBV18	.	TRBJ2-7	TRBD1	TGTGCCAGCTCACAAGCCGGGACAGGGGAGTTTCTGTTC	CASSQAGTGEFLF
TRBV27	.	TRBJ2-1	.	TGTGCCAGCAGTTTTTGGGGGGACTCCTACAATGAGCAGTTCTTC	CASSFWGDSYNEQFF
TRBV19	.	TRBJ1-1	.	TGTGCCAGTATAGATCCCTACAGGAACACTGAAGCTTTCTTT	CASIDPYRNTEAFF
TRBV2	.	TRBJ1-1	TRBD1	TGTGCCAGCAGCGGGACAGGGGTATTGAGGAACACTGAAGCTTTCTTT	CASSGTGVLRNTEAFF
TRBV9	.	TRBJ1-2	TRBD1	TGTGCCAGCAGCCAGGACAGGGTAGGCGGCTACACCTTC	CASSQDRVGGYTF